This T cell receptor beta chain was observed in a study of cytomegalovirus exposure and HLA in healthy donors. This CDR3 comprises 15 residues. Per germline, CDR1 KGHSH and CDR2 LQKENI. After removal of 3 bases from V and 0 bases from J, the junction contained 0 bases not matched to a gene. About this clone: The sample contains more than one DNA sequence encoding this CDR3.

Primers included in the PCR were 60 Vbeta and 13 Jbeta primers. The repertoire was sequenced with immunoSEQ multiplex PCR; TCRdb's copy has only in-frame clones and lacks some. The sample totals under 200,000 clones. Sequencing was carried out using PBMCs. The origin of this receptor is a man aged 25-45 years in good health and CMV-seronegative. The V and J genes are TRBV18 and TRBJ1-3; 9 nucleotides agree with TRBD1. The DNA of the CDR3 is TGTGCCAGCTCACCGGGACAGGGCTCTGGAAACACCATATATTTT. It codes for CASSPGQGSGNTIYF.